These 11 T cell receptor beta chains were sequenced from one sample in a study of post-analysis software for immune sequencing data (dated by TCRdb to the mid-2010s). The library was obtained by PCR. Sequencer: Illumina HiSeq 2500. Unique molecular identifiers were incorporated into TCR beta cDNA libraries to reduce PCR and sequencing biases. TCRdb reanalyzed the raw reads on its own, using fastp at Q25 for trimming and MiXCR for clone calling, and kept in-frame beta chains. Each CDR3 protein appears once, grouped with its most common genes and DNA. This sample comprises 380,000 or so distinct CDR3 sequences, around 33% of them detected only once. Clones ranked in the top ten supply roughly 13% of the sample. Their target antigens are unknown. Broad study findings and their caveats: Patients showed significantly higher frequencies than controls for 4 or 5 TRBV segments, among them TRBV5-6, TRBV5-1 and TRBV20-1.

Sequenced: blood. The receptors stem from a girl aged 10 to 17 with multiple sclerosis.

The V gene is TRBV6-2 or TRBV6-3, the J gene TRBJ1-2; D remains unclear. The CDR3 contains 13 residues. V was pared by 4 bases and J by 13 bases, with 19 bases between. The germline V gene encodes CDR1 MNHEY and CDR2 SVGEGT. CDR3 coding DNA: TGTGCCAGCAGTTCCGCCCGGGCCGAGCGCTGCACCTTC. The encoded protein is CASSSARAERCTF.

The rearrangement links TRBV7-6 to TRBJ2-7; 7 nucleotides match TRBD1. J was trimmed by 9 bases and V by 5 bases; bases with no gene match: 13. Germline-derived CDR1 and CDR2 are SGHVS and FNYEAQ. This CDR3 spans 14 amino acids. The CDR3 protein is CASSQSGTANAQYF. The CDR3 region has the DNA TGTGCCAGCAGCCAATCCGGGACAGCCAACGCGCAGTACTTC. The variable domain in full, completed from reference TRBV7-6 and TRBJ2-7, reads GAGVSQSPRYKVTKRGQDVALRCDPISGHVSLYWYRQALGQGPEFLTYFNYEAQQDKSGLPNDRFSAERPEGSISTLTIQRTEQRDSAMYRCASSQSGTANAQYFGPGTRLTVT.

This clonotype came up a few times. This chain links TRBV4-1 with TRBJ2-1, with 12 bases identical to TRBD2. This CDR3 spans 17 amino acids. CDR1 and CDR2 from the germline V gene are MGHRA and YSYEKL. Germline trimming cut 1 base from V and 5 bases from J; bases unmatched to any gene: 6. The CDR3 protein is CASSQAGWTSGDNEQFF. The CDR3 coding sequence is TGCGCCAGCAGCCAAGCAGGCTGGACTAGCGGGGACAATGAGCAGTTCTTC.

The V and J genes are TRBV5-1 and TRBJ2-7; 8 nucleotides line up with TRBD2. Germline CDR1 and CDR2: SGHRS and YFSETQ. V dropped 0 bases and J dropped 6; count of bases not matched to a gene: 8. The CDR3 contains 15 residues. DNA of the CDR3: TGCGCCAGCAGCTTGGCCGGGGGGGAGCGAAGCGAGCAGTACTTC. It encodes CASSLAGGERSEQYF.

This clonotype came up a few times. This chain joins TRBV7-2 and TRBJ2-7; no reliable D call. The germline V gene encodes CDR1 SGHTA and CDR2 FQGNSA. The CDR3 length is 14 residues. Trimming left V 0 bases short and J 2 bases short, with 8 bases between. CDR3 DNA sequence: TGTGCCAGCAGCTTAGCTCAAGGAACCTACGAGCAGTACTTC. It codes for CASSLAQGTYEQYF.

The chain recombines TRBV20-1 with TRBJ1-2, with D possibly TRBD1 on 5 matching bases. Germline CDR1 reads DFQATT; CDR2 reads SNEGSKA (reference sequence). Trimming stripped 5 bases from V and 4 bases from J, with 17 bases between. This CDR3 has 14 residues. DNA of the CDR3: TGCAGTGCTGAGGGTGCAGTCGGGGGCTATGGCTACACCTTC. Translated: CSAEGAVGGYGYTF.

The chain couples TRBV12-3 or TRBV12-4 to TRBJ1-2; D is unclear. V dropped 3 bases and J dropped 8 bases, with 16 bases sitting between them. The CDR3 spans 14 residues. Here the CDR3 reads CASSFWTADGGYTF. DNA for the CDR3: TGTGCCAGCAGTTTTTGGACCGCGGACGGCGGCTACACCTTC.

The gene calls are TRBV18 and TRBJ2-7; no reliable D call. This CDR3 has 11 amino acids. Trimming removed 3 bases at V and 4 bases at J, with 4 bases between. Per the germline V gene, CDR1 is KGHSH and CDR2 is LQKENI. CDR3: CASSPEYEQYF. The CDR3 bases are TGTGCCAGCTCACCGGAGTACGAGCAGTACTTC.

The rearrangement uses TRBV12-3 or TRBV12-4 and TRBJ1-1; D may be TRBD1 (5 bases). CDR3 size: 17 residues. The ends were cut back, 2 bases at V and 2 bases at J, with 18 bases in the middle. As DNA, the CDR3 is TGTGCCAGCAGTTTAAATACCTGGGGACGGAAAAACACTGAAGCTTTCTTT. Translated: CASSLNTWGRKNTEAFF.

V usage is TRBV18 and J usage is TRBJ2-4, with TRBD1 matching 10 bases. The J call is uncertain, as TRBJ2-7 better fits the DNA end. The CDR3 runs 18 residues. Germline lookup yields CDR1 KGHSH and CDR2 LQKENI. The CDR3 reads CASSVRSPLGQGGYEQYF. The CDR3 DNA reads TGTGCCAGCTCTGTGCGGTCCCCCCTCGGACAGGGGGGCTACGAGCAGTACTTC.

The V gene is TRBV6-1, the J gene TRBJ1-2; D remains ambiguous. Trimming pared 7 bases from V and 2 bases from J, leaving 8 bases between. CDR1 and CDR2 (germline): MNHNS, SASEGT. This CDR3 has 12 residues. CDR3 sequence: CASTGRNYGYTF. The CDR3 coding sequence is TGTGCCAGCACGGGTAGGAACTATGGCTACACCTTC.